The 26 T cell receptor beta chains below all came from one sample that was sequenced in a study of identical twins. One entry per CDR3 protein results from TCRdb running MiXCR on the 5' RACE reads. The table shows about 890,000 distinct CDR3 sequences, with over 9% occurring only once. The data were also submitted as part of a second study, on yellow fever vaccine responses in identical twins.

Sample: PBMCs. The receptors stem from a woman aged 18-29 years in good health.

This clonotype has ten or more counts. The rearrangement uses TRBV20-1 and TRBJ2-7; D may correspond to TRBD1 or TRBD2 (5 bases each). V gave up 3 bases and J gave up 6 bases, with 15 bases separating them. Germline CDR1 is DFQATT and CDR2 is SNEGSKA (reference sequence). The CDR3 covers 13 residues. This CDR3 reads CSARDPAGGEQYV. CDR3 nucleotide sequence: TGCAGTGCTAGGGATCCCGCTGGGGGCGAGCAGTACGTC.

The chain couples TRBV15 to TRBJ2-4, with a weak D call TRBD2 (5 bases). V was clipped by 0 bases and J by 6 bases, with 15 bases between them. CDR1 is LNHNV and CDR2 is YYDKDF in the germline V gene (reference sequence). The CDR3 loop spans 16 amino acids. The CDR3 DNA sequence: TGTGCCACCAGCAGAGATCGCGGGCTGGTCGGAAACATTCAGTACTTC. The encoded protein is CATSRDRGLVGNIQYF.

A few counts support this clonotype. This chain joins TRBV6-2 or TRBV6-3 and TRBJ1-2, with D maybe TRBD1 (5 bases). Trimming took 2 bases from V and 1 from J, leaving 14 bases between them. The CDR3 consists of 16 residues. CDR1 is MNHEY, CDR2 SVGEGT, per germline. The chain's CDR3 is CASSYGSGPLNYGYTF. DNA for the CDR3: TGTGCCAGCAGTTACGGCTCGGGACCGCTTAACTATGGCTACACCTTC.

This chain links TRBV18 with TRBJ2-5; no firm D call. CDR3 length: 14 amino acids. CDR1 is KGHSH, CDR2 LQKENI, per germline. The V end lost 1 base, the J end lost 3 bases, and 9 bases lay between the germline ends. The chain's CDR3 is CASSPQNSKETQYF. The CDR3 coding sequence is TGTGCCAGCTCACCACAAAACAGTAAAGAGACCCAGTACTTC.

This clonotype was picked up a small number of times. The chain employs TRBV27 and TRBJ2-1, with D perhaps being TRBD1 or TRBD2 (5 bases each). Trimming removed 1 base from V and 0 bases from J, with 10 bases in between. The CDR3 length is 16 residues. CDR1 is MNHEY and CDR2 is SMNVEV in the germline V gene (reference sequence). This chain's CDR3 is CASSLWGSSSYNEQFF. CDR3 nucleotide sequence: TGTGCCAGCAGTTTATGGGGGTCGAGCTCCTACAATGAGCAGTTCTTC.

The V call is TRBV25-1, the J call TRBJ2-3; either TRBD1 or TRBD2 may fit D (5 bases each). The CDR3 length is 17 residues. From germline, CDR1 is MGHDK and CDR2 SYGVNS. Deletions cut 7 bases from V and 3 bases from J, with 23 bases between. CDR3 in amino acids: CASIRPPNGWGTDTQYF. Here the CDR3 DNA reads TGTGCCAGCATCCGACCCCCAAATGGCTGGGGGACAGATACGCAGTATTTT.

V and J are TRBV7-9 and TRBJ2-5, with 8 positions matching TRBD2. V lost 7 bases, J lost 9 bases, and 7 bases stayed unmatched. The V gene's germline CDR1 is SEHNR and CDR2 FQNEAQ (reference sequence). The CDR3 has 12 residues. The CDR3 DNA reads TGTGCCAGCACTTCTTCGGGGGGGGCCCAGTACTTC. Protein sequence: CASTSSGGAQYF.

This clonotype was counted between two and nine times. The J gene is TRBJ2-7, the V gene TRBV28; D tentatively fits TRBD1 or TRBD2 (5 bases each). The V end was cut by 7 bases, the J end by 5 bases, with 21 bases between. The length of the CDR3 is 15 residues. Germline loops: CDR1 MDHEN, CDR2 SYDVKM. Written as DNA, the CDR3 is TGTGCCAGCAATGGTGGGGACCCTAGGGGAGACGAGCAGTACTTC. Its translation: CASNGGDPRGDEQYF.

The CDR3 DNA reads as TGTGCCACCAGTGCCCTGACCGGGACAGGGGGCTGGGAGACCCAGTACTTC. It is translated as CATSALTGTGGWETQYF. The chain is built from TRBV24-1 and TRBJ2-5; 12 bases are a match to TRBD1. J was trimmed by 5 bases and V by 5 bases; bases with no gene match: 11. This CDR3 contains 17 residues. In germline, CDR1 is KGHDR, CDR2 SFDVKD.

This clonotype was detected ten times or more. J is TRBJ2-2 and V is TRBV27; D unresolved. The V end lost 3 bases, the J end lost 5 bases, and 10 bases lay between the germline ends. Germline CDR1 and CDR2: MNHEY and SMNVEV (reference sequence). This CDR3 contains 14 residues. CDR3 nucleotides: TGTGCCAGCAGTTTCGGCCTGGGGACCGGGGAGCTGTTTTTT. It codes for CASSFGLGTGELFF.

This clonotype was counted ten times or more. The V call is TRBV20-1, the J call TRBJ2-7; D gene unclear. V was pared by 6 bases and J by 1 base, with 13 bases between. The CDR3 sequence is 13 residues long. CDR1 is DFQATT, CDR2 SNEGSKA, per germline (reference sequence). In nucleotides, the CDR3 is TGCAGTGCCCAGACGGCAGGTTCCTACGAGCAGTACGTC. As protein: CSAQTAGSYEQYV.

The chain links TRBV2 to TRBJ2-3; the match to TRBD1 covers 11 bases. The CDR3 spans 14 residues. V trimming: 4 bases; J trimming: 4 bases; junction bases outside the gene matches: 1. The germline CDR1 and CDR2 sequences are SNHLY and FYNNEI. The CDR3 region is CASSGTGGADTQYF. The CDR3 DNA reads TGTGCCAGCAGTGGGACAGGGGGCGCAGATACGCAGTATTTT.

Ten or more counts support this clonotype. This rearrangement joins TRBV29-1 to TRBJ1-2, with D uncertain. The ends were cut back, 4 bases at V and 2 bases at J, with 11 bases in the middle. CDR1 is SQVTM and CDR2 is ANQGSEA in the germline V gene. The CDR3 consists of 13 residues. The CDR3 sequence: CSVVEGRNYGYTF. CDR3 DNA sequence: TGCAGCGTTGTTGAGGGTAGGAACTATGGCTACACCTTC.

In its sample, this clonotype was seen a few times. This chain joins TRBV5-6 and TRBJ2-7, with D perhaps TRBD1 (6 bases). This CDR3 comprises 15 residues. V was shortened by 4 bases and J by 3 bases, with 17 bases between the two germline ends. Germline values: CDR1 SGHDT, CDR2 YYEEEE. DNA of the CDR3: TGTGCCAGCAGCGCGGCACCGGGACAAGTCTACGAGCAGTACTTC. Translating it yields CASSAAPGQVYEQYF.

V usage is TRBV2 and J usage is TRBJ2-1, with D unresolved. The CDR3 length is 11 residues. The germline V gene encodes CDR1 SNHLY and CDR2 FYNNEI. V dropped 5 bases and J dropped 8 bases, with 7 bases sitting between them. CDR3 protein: CASSPAYEQFF. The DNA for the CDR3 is TGTGCCAGCAGTCCTGCCTATGAGCAGTTCTTC.

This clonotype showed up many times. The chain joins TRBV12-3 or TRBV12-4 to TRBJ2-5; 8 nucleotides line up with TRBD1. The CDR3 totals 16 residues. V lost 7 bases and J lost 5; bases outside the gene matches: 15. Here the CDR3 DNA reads TGTGCCAGCACCACCAGATCAGGGGGCGCGGGGGAGACCCAGTACTTC. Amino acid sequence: CASTTRSGGAGETQYF.

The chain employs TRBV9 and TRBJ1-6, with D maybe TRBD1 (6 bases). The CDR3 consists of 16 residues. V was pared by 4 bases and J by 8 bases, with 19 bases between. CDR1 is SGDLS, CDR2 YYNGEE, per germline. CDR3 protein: CASSTQGRVGDSPLHF. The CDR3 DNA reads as TGTGCCAGCAGCACACAGGGCCGGGTCGGGGATTCACCCCTCCACTTT.

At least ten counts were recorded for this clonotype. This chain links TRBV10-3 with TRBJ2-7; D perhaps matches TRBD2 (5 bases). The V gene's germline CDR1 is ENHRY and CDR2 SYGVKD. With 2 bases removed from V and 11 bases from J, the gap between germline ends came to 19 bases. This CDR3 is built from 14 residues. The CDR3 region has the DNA TGTGCCATCAGTGAGCCCCGCCTTTCGAGGGTGAAGTACTTC. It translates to CAISEPRLSRVKYF.

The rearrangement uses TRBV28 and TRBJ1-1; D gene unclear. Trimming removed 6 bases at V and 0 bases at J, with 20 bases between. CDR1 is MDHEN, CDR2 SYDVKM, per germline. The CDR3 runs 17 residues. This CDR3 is CASSGRRGYSMNTEAFF. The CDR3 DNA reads TGTGCCAGCAGCGGAAGACGCGGGTATAGTATGAACACTGAAGCTTTCTTT.

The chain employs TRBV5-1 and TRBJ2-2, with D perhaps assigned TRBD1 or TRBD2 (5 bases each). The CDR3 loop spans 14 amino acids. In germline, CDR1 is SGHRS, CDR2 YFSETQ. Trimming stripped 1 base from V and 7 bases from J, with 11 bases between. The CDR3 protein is CASSLSRDRGELFF. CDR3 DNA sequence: TGCGCCAGCAGCTTGTCCAGGGACCGCGGGGAGCTGTTTTTT. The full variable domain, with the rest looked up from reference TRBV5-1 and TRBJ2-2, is KAGVTQTPRYLIKTRGQQVTLSCSPISGHRSVSWYQQTPGQGLQFLFEYFSETQRNKGNFPGRFSGRQFSNSRSEMNVSTLELGDSALYLCASSLSRDRGELFFGEGSRLTVL.

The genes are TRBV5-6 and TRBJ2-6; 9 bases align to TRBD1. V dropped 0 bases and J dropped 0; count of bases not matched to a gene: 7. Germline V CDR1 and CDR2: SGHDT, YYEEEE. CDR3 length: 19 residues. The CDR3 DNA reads TGTGCCAGCAGCTTGGGGGTCGGGACAGGGTACTCTGGGGCCAACGTCCTGACTTTC. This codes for CASSLGVGTGYSGANVLTF.

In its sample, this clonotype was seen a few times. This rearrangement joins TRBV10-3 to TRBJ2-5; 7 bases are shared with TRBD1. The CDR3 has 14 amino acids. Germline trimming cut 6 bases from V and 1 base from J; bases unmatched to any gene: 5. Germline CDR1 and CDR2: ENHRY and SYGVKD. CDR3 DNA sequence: TGTGCCATCAGGCCCGGGACAGCCCAAGAGACCCAGTACTTC. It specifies CAIRPGTAQETQYF.

The CDR3 is CASSEEHQYYEQYV. In DNA, the CDR3 is TGTGCCAGCAGTGAAGAACACCAGTACTACGAGCAGTACGTC. This chain joins TRBV6-1 and TRBJ2-7; the D is unclear. The CDR3 has 14 amino acids. Germline values: CDR1 MNHNS, CDR2 SASEGT. With 1 base removed from V and 3 bases from J, the gap between germline ends came to 10 bases.

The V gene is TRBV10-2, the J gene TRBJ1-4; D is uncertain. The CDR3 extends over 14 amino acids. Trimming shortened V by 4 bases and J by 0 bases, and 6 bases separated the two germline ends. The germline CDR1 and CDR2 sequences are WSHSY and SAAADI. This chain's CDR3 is CASSARATNEKLFF. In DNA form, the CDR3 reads TGCGCCAGCAGTGCAAGGGCAACTAATGAAAAACTGTTTTTT.

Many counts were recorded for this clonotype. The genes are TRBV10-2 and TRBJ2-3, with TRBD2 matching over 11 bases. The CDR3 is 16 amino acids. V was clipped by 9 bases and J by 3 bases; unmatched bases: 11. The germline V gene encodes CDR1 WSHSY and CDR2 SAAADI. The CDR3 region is CASRRGRLAGTDTQYF. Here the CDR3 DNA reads TGCGCCAGTAGAAGAGGGCGACTAGCGGGAACAGATACGCAGTATTTT.

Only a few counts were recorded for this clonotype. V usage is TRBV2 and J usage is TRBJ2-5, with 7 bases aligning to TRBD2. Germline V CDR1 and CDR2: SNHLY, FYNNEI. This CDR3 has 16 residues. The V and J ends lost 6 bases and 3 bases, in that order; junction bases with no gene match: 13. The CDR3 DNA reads TGTGCCAGCAGGGGGAACCTAGCGGCCTGGGAAGAGACCCAGTACTTC. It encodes CASRGNLAAWEETQYF. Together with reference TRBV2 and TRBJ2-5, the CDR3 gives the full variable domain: EPEVTQTPSHQVTQMGQEVILRCVPISNHLYFYWYRQILGQKVEFLVSFYNNEISEKSEIFDDQFSVERPDGSNFTLKIRSTKLEDSAMYFCASRGNLAAWEETQYFGPGTRLLVL.